The rows below give T cell receptor beta chains drawn from one sample of a study of blood T cell repertoires in COVID-19. Sequencing was performed with immunoSEQ multiplex PCR; in TCRdb, only in-frame clones are kept and a portion is missing. The sample contains roughly 140,000 clones, approximately 86% of which appear only once. Sequencing was done on a sample of PBMCs or T cells enriched from blood (not recorded which). These receptors all stem from a woman between 35 and 50 years old who had recovered from COVID-19. The CDR3 runs from the conserved cysteine through the conserved F or W. The D gene is left open where the match is weak. Some rows mark clone size as missing; the rest say once, few, many or name a class of expanded clone.

D	size	V	J	DNA	CDR3
TRBD1	once	TRBV7-3	TRBJ2-7	TGTGCCAGCAGCCCCGAGGGACAGAGCTCCTACGAGCAGTACTTC	CASSPEGQSSYEQYF
NA	once	TRBV11-2	TRBJ2-1	TGTGCCAGCACCCCATACGGGACAAAAGGGTTCTTC	CASTPYGTKGFF
NA	NA	TRBV29-1	TRBJ1-2	TGCAGCGTTGATTCGGATGGCTACACCTTC	CSVDSDGYTF
NA	NA	TRBV30	TRBJ1-2	TGTGCCTCTCCCACGGGGAGGGGGAATGGCTACACCTTC	CASPTGRGNGYTF
TRBD2	NA	TRBV4-2	TRBJ2-1	TGTGCCAGCAGCCAAATAGCGGGGGGAATAAAAAATGAGCAGTTCTTC	CASSQIAGGIKNEQFF
NA	once	TRBV7-3	TRBJ1-1	TGTGCCAGCAGCTTAAATCCGGGAGGGAACACTGAAGCTTTCTTT	CASSLNPGGNTEAFF
NA	NA	TRBV6-6	TRBJ2-7	TGTGCCAGCAGTAAGAGTTCCCAGGGGCGGCTGGGCGAGCAGTACTTC	CASSKSSQGRLGEQYF
TRBD2	NA	TRBV27	TRBJ2-1	TGTGCCAGCAGTTTATCAGGCGGGAGGGGGTATGAGCAGTTCTTC	CASSLSGGRGYEQFF
NA	NA	TRBV6-6	TRBJ1-1	TGTGTCAGCAGCCCGGGTGAGACTGAAGCTTTCTTT	CVSSPGETEAFF
TRBD2	NA	TRBV18	TRBJ2-2	TGTGCCAGCTCGCCGGTAGCGGGAGGAAACACCGGGGAGCTGTTTTTT	CASSPVAGGNTGELFF
NA	NA	TRBV6-5	TRBJ2-2	TGTGCCAGCAGAGATCCTAGTGTGGGGGAGCTGTTTTTT	CASRDPSVGELFF
NA	NA	TRBV5-5	TRBJ1-3	TGTGCCAGCAGCCGAGATATCTCTGGAAACACCATATATTTT	CASSRDISGNTIYF
TRBD2	NA	TRBV19	TRBJ2-1	TGTGCCACCCAAATCACTGGTCGGCTAGCGGGGGCGGAAGGGGAGGGTGAGCAGTTCTTC	CATQITGRLAGAEGEGEQFF
NA	NA	TRBV19	TRBJ1-2	TGTGCCAGTAGTTCGGGGGGCCGTCGTGGCTACACCTTC	CASSSGGRRGYTF
NA	NA	TRBV2	TRBJ1-5	TGTGCCAGCAGTGCCAGCCCAGGACAATATAGCAATCAGCCCCAGCATTTT	CASSASPGQYSNQPQHF
TRBD1	once	TRBV19	TRBJ1-1	TGTGCCAGTAGTCCGAGGACAGGGAAAGGGAACACTGAAGCTTTCTTT	CASSPRTGKGNTEAFF
NA	NA	TRBV3-1/TRBV3-2	TRBJ1-2	TGTGCCAGCAGCCAACCCTCCGTGGGACTGGATTCTGGCTACACCTTC	CASSQPSVGLDSGYTF